The T cell receptor beta chain under discussion was sequenced for a study of breast tumors, draining lymph nodes, adjacent tissues. Study-level results: That most tumor T cells come from lymph nodes remained unproven.

This clonotype was seen repeatedly, ten times or more. The antigen is unknown. TCRdb re-derived calls from the multiplex PCR reads in MiXCR, one entry per CDR3 protein. The table shows roughly 80,000 distinct CDR3 sequences, with roughly a fifth occurring only once. Germline values: CDR1 SGHRS, CDR2 YFSETQ. With V trimmed by 3 bases and J by 9 bases, 5 bases remained unmatched. This CDR3 has 14 amino acids. Breast cancer patients provided tissue from their axillary draining lymph nodes. The chain couples TRBV5-1 to TRBJ2-5; 13 bases match TRBD2. This receptor was identified in a female donor with breast cancer. Some clones in this sample may be carry-over from other donors' samples. Sequencing used axillary lymph node tissue. The CDR3 DNA is TGCGCCAGCAGCTCCGGACTAGCGGGAGTTCCCCAGTACTTC. Protein: CASSSGLAGVPQYF.